A selection of T cell receptor beta chains follows, all from one sample in a study of memory CD4+ T cells and cytomegalovirus serostatus. Data came from immunoSEQ multiplex PCR; TCRdb stores just in-frame clones and leaves some out. The repertoire consists of some 48,000 clones, with 78% occurring once and the leading ten covering 0.6% to 0.9%. The sequenced sample was memory CD4+ T cells from blood. The receptors here all came from an adult in good health and CMV-seronegative. CDR3s include the opening cysteine and the closing phenylalanine or tryptophan. Each record gives: clone size, V gene, D gene, J gene, CDR3 DNA, CDR3 protein. The D gene is left open where the match is weak. The size entry is marked missing in some rows and otherwise reads once, few, many or a size class.

>.|TRBV5-5|TRBD1|TRBJ2-7
TGTGCCAGCAGCAATCCGGACAGGGGGCACTACGAGCAGTACTTC
CASSNPDRGHYEQYF
>.|TRBV9|TRBD1|TRBJ2-5
TGTGCCAGCAGCCGAGGACAGGGGGTCGCGACCCAGTACTTC
CASSRGQGVATQYF
>few|TRBV4-1|.|TRBJ1-1
TGCGCCAGCAGCCGAGACACAAACACTGAAGCTTTCTTT
CASSRDTNTEAFF
>.|TRBV15|.|TRBJ1-1
TGTGCCACCAGCTGGAATCGGCGGGGCTGGAGCACTGAAGCTTTCTTT
CATSWNRRGWSTEAFF
>.|TRBV6-6|.|TRBJ1-6
TGTGCCAGCAGCACCCAGGGGCGAGGTGGTAATTCACCCCTCCACTTT
CASSTQGRGGNSPLHF
>.|TRBV2|.|TRBJ2-2
TGTGCCAGCAAGAAGGGAAACGCGAACACCGGGGAGCTGTTTTTT
CASKKGNANTGELFF
>.|TRBV7-6|.|TRBJ2-6
TGTGCCAGCAGCTTATCCCCGGAATCCAACGTCCTGACTTTC
CASSLSPESNVLTF
>.|TRBV9|TRBD1|TRBJ1-2
TGTGCCAGCAGCGCATCTTCAGGGGGTGGCTACACCTTC
CASSASSGGGYTF
>few|TRBV28|TRBD1|TRBJ2-5
TGTGCCAGCAGTTCTCGGACAGGGAGAGAGACCCAGTACTTC
CASSSRTGRETQYF
>.|TRBV7-2|TRBD1|TRBJ2-3
TGTGCCAGCAGCTCCTCCGGGACAGGGTTCACAGATACGCAGTATTTT
CASSSSGTGFTDTQYF
>.|TRBV7-2|.|TRBJ1-3
TGTGCCAGTAGACCCGGATTGTCCTCTGGAAACACCATATATTTT
CASRPGLSSGNTIYF
>once|TRBV6-1|TRBD1|TRBJ2-4
TGTGCCAGAGACAGGGTTGTGACCAAAAACATTCAGTACTTC
CARDRVVTKNIQYF
>.|TRBV27|.|TRBJ1-5
TGTGCCAGCAAGTTTGGAGGGGCTAGCAATCAGCCCCAGCATTTT
CASKFGGASNQPQHF
>.|TRBV5-1|.|TRBJ2-7
TGCGCCAGCAGCATCGGACCGACTTCCTACGAGCAGTACTTC
CASSIGPTSYEQYF
>.|TRBV7-9|.|TRBJ2-7
TGTGCCAGCAGCTTAGTTCCGGGGGACTACGAGCAGTACTTC
CASSLVPGDYEQYF
>.|TRBV21-1|.|TRBJ2-7
TGTGCCAGCAGCAAATGGGGGATAGGGCTAGCCAGTGAGCAGTACTTC
CASSKWGIGLASEQYF
>once|TRBV6-5|.|TRBJ2-7
TGTGCCAGCACCCCCGGAGGGTGGGGTCGGTACGAGCAGTACTTC
CASTPGGWGRYEQYF
>.|TRBV7-9|TRBD1|TRBJ1-2
TGTGCCAGCAGCCTCTCGACAGGGAAAGACTATGGCTACACCTTC
CASSLSTGKDYGYTF
>.|TRBV6-5|TRBD1|TRBJ1-4
TGTGCCAGTTATTCAGGGGGGGCTAATGAAAAACTGTTTTTT
CASYSGGANEKLFF
>once|TRBV6-5|.|TRBJ1-2
TGTGCCAGCAGTCGACCCGGGGTAAACTATGGCTACACCTTC
CASSRPGVNYGYTF
>once|TRBV18|TRBD2|TRBJ2-4
TGTGCCAGCTCACCACGGCGGGAGTGGGACATTCAGTACTTC
CASSPRREWDIQYF
>.|TRBV30|.|TRBJ1-1
TGTGCCTGGATTAGGGTCAGAGAAGGTACTGAAGCTTTCTTT
CAWIRVREGTEAFF
>.|TRBV5-1|TRBD2|TRBJ2-1
TGCGCCAGCAGCTCGGGACTAGCGGGTGACAATGAGCAGTTCTTC
CASSSGLAGDNEQFF
>.|TRBV19|.|TRBJ1-2
TGTGCCAGTAGCGGACTAGGGGTCTATGGCTACACCTTC
CASSGLGVYGYTF
>few|TRBV6-6|TRBD1|TRBJ1-4
TGTGCCTGCCGGCCAGGGGGAACTAATGAAAAACTGTTTTTT
CACRPGGTNEKLFF
>.|TRBV7-2|.|TRBJ2-7
TGTGCCAGCAGCTTACCCGCCCCGAGACTCTCCTACGAGCAGTACTTC
CASSLPAPRLSYEQYF
>.|TRBV2|TRBD1|TRBJ2-2
TGTGCCAGCAGGACAGGGGAGGGGGAGCTGTTTTTT
CASRTGEGELFF
>.|TRBV15|.|TRBJ2-7
TGTGCCACCAGCAGCCCCGTAACCTACGAGCAGTACTTC
CATSSPVTYEQYF
>.|TRBV18|.|TRBJ1-2
TGTGCCAGCTCACCACAAGCCCAGGCAGGGGTGTATGGCTACACCTTC
CASSPQAQAGVYGYTF
>.|TRBV7-2|TRBD2|TRBJ2-7
TGTGCCAGCAGCTTAAGACCTGGGACTAGCGGGGCCTCCTACGAGCAGTACTTC
CASSLRPGTSGASYEQYF
>.|TRBV30|TRBD1|TRBJ2-3
TGTGCCTGGACTCTCCTGACAGGGCCCTTTGACACAGATACGCAGTATTTT
CAWTLLTGPFDTDTQYF
>.|TRBV5-4|.|TRBJ2-2
TGTGCCAGCAGCTTCGTCAGCACCGCGAACACCGGGGAGCTGTTTTTT
CASSFVSTANTGELFF
>.|TRBV28|TRBD2|TRBJ2-3
TGTGCCAGCAGTCCGACTAGCGGGAGGGGAGATACGCAGTATTTT
CASSPTSGRGDTQYF
>.|TRBV4-1|.|TRBJ1-2
TGCGCCAGCAGCCAGCCTTGGGGGCGCAGCCGCTATGGCTACACCTTC
CASSQPWGRSRYGYTF
>few|TRBV19|.|TRBJ1-1
TGTGCCAGTAGTATATCAGTTTATGAAGCTTTCTTT
CASSISVYEAFF
>.|TRBV28|.|TRBJ2-3
TGTGCCAGTGAATCTATATCTGGCACAGATACGCAGTATTTT
CASESISGTDTQYF
>.|TRBV5-1|.|TRBJ1-2
TGCGCCAGCAGCTCACCAGGGGTCAACTATGGCTACACCTTC
CASSSPGVNYGYTF
>.|TRBV9|TRBD1|TRBJ1-2
TGTGCCAGCAGCGCCGGACAGGGGGCGGCGGGCTACACCTTC
CASSAGQGAAGYTF
>few|TRBV19|.|TRBJ1-5
TGTGCCAGTAGTATTTCTGGGACTGGTCAGCCCCAGCATTTT
CASSISGTGQPQHF
>.|TRBV30|.|TRBJ2-7
TGTGCCTTTGTCTCAGGGGTTTACGAGCAGTACTTC
CAFVSGVYEQYF
>.|TRBV19|.|TRBJ1-4
TGTGCCAGTTCTGCCGGCGGGCTCTCTAATGAAAAACTGTTTTTT
CASSAGGLSNEKLFF
>medium-sized|TRBV28|.|TRBJ1-4
TGTGCCAGCAGGGCAAGTAATGAAAAACTGTTTTTT
CASRASNEKLFF
>.|TRBV21-1|.|TRBJ1-5
TGTGCCAGCAGCAAAGGACCCTCAGGGACAGGGGAAGGTCAGCCCCAGCATTTT
CASSKGPSGTGEGQPQHF
>.|TRBV6-1|TRBD1|TRBJ1-1
TGTGCCAGCAGCGCAGACAGGGTGGCTGAAGCTTTCTTT
CASSADRVAEAFF
>.|TRBV6-6|.|TRBJ1-5
TGTGCCAGCAGTTTCCGACTTCAGCCCCAGCATTTT
CASSFRLQPQHF
>.|TRBV19|.|TRBJ1-1
TGTGCCAGTAGTATAGATAGAGGGACGTTTATGAACACTGAAGCTTTCTTT
CASSIDRGTFMNTEAFF
>.|TRBV19|TRBD1|TRBJ2-5
TGTGCCACGAAAGGGACAGCCCCTTGGGGGACCCAGTACTTC
CATKGTAPWGTQYF
>.|TRBV10-3|TRBD1|TRBJ1-2
TGTGCCATCCAATCCGGGACAGGGGCTGATGGCTACACCTTC
CAIQSGTGADGYTF
>.|TRBV10-3|TRBD1|TRBJ1-6
TGTGCCAGTTCGACAGGGGCTAATTCACCCCTCCACTTT
CASSTGANSPLHF
>.|TRBV5-1|TRBD1|TRBJ2-2
TGCGCCAGCAGCTCCCAGGGGGCCAACGGGGAGCTGTTTTTT
CASSSQGANGELFF
>.|TRBV19|.|TRBJ1-1
TGTGCCAGTAGTATAGTTGCTGGGAGGATGAACACTGAAGCTTTCTTT
CASSIVAGRMNTEAFF
>.|TRBV25-1|.|TRBJ2-7
TGTGCCAGCAGTGAATTGCCCGGGTTGCAGTACTTC
CASSELPGLQYF
>.|TRBV20-1|TRBD2|TRBJ2-7
TGCAGTGCGCTAGCGGGGTACGAGCAGTACTTC
CSALAGYEQYF
>.|TRBV7-8|.|TRBJ2-7
TGTGCCAGCAGTTGGGTTTTGGACCGCGGGTCCTACGAGCAGTACTTC
CASSWVLDRGSYEQYF
>.|TRBV5-6|TRBD1|TRBJ2-2
TGTGCCAGCAGCTTGGAGGGGGACAGGTCGAACACCGGGGAGCTGTTTTTT
CASSLEGDRSNTGELFF